This section outlines one T cell receptor beta chain sequence together with its context. The antigen is unknown. Documented time point: baseline, week 1 (first vaccination visit). Treatment denoted: pre-vaccination baseline after standard-of-care therapy. The germline CDR1 and CDR2 sequences are SGHTA and FQGNSA. V was trimmed by 6 bases and J by 4 bases, leaving 11 bases between them. The CDR3 extends over 13 amino acids. This sample stems from a study of a mutant IDH1 vaccine in newly diagnosed glioma. Whole-study context: Patients under treatment included around 60% males and about 40% females and had a mean age of roughly 43 years. Study conclusions and caveats: It seemed that pseudoprogression was not linked to changes in the top peripheral T cell clonotypes.

Profiling relied on immunoSEQ multiplex PCR, and the TCRdb table lists in-frame clones only, not all of them. The repertoire consists of about 34,000 clones, with about 80% occurring once and the leading ten covering roughly 9%. The source of this sequence is a man aged 50-60 years with glioma. Some clones in this sample may be carry-over from other donors' samples. The sample in question was peripheral blood mononuclear cells (PBMCs), obtained from a glioma patient treated with radiotherapy, temozolomide or both. This chain joins TRBV7-2 and TRBJ2-3, with a possible D match to TRBD1 (6 bases). The CDR3 DNA reads TGTGCCAGCAGACCCTCAGGGGCAGATACGCAGTATTTT. Protein product: CASRPSGADTQYF.